The rows below give T cell receptor beta chains drawn from one sample of a study of T-cell reconstitution after alpha-beta-depleted transplantation in children. TCRdb fed the PCR reads into MiXCR, producing one record per CDR3 protein. The sample shows under 850,000 distinct CDR3 sequences, roughly 14% of them seen only once. This material consisted of PBMCs, taken before TCRalphabeta/CD19-depleted stem cell transplant. Source of these receptors: a girl aged 2-10 years with congenital amegakaryocytic thrombocytopenia, due to receive a stem cell transplant. CDR3s include the opening cysteine and the closing phenylalanine or tryptophan. The D gene is left open where the match is weak. Expanded clones get a size class; other rows say once, few or many, or leave the size out.

d_gene	abundance	v_gene	j_gene	CDR3aa	CDR3nt
TRBD2	many	TRBV29-1	TRBJ2-1	CSHTTSVRWFTYNEQFF	TGCAGCCACACTACTAGCGTACGGTGGTTTACCTACAATGAGCAGTTCTTC
-	-	TRBV4-1	TRBJ2-5	CASSQRGGLIQETQYF	TGCGCCAGCAGCCAAAGGGGGGGGTTAATACAAGAGACCCAGTACTTC
TRBD1	few	TRBV27	TRBJ2-2	CASSPWDSSELFF	TGTGCCAGCAGTCCCTGGGACAGCTCGGAGCTGTTTTTT
-	-	TRBV21-1	TRBJ2-2	CASSRSSTSGSFNTGELSF	TGTGCCAGCAGCAGAAGTTCGACTAGCGGGAGCTTTAACACCGGGGAGCTGTCTTTT
TRBD1	many	TRBV5-1	TRBJ2-5	CASSTGTGEQETQYF	TGCGCCAGCAGCACCGGGACAGGGGAGCAAGAGACCCAGTACTTC
TRBD2	few	TRBV20-1	TRBJ2-5	CSARGSGLAVWETQYF	TGCAGTGCTAGAGGTTCGGGACTAGCGGTTTGGGAGACCCAGTACTTC
-	-	TRBV6-5	TRBJ2-1	CASLTRGLTSYNEQFF	TGTGCCAGCCTCACTCGAGGGCTTACTTCCTACAATGAGCAGTTCTTC
TRBD2	many	TRBV29-1	TRBJ2-1	CSVVGLAGYNEQFF	TGCAGCGTTGTGGGACTAGCGGGATACAATGAGCAGTTCTTC
TRBD2	few	TRBV4-1	TRBJ2-1	CASSQSTSGYNEQFF	TGCGCCAGCAGCCAATCGACTAGCGGCTACAATGAGCAGTTCTTC
-	few	TRBV14	TRBJ2-7	CASSPGFWGSPEYF	TGTGCCAGCAGCCCAGGGTTTTGGGGGAGTCCAGAGTACTTC
-	few	TRBV5-1	TRBJ2-5	CASSLGTRSSQETQYF	TGCGCCAGCAGCTTGGGGACACGTAGCTCACAAGAGACCCAGTACTTC
-	many	TRBV12-3/TRBV12-4	TRBJ2-1	CASTVAAEYNEQFF	TGTGCCAGCACCGTGGCGGCAGAGTACAATGAGCAGTTCTTC
-	many	TRBV12-3/TRBV12-4	TRBJ2-5	CASSFRQETQYF	TGTGCCAGCAGTTTTCGCCAAGAGACCCAGTACTTC
TRBD2	few	TRBV12-3/TRBV12-4	TRBJ2-3	CASSLLTSGNRADTQYF	TGTGCCAGCAGTTTATTGACTAGCGGGAATAGGGCAGATACGCAGTATTTT
-	-	TRBV27	TRBJ2-5	CASRGLETQYF	TGTGCCAGCAGGGGTTTGGAGACCCAGTACTTC
-	many	TRBV4-1	TRBJ1-1	CASSQERGMNTEAFF	TGCGCCAGCAGCCAAGAGCGGGGGATGAACACTGAAGCTTTCTTT
TRBD2	many	TRBV5-1	TRBJ2-7	CASSPTSSGTYEQYF	TGCGCCAGCAGCCCGACTAGCTCGGGGACCTACGAGCAGTACTTC
-	many	TRBV5-1	TRBJ1-1	CASSLGAENTEAFF	TGCGCCAGCAGCTTGGGGGCTGAGAACACTGAAGCTTTCTTT
-	-	TRBV27	TRBJ2-3	CASGDPGPRGDTQYF	TGTGCCAGCGGGGACCCCGGGCCCAGAGGGGATACGCAGTATTTT
-	-	TRBV13	TRBJ1-1	CASSLEAANTEAFF	TGTGCCAGCAGCTTAGAGGCAGCGAACACTGAAGCTTTCTTT